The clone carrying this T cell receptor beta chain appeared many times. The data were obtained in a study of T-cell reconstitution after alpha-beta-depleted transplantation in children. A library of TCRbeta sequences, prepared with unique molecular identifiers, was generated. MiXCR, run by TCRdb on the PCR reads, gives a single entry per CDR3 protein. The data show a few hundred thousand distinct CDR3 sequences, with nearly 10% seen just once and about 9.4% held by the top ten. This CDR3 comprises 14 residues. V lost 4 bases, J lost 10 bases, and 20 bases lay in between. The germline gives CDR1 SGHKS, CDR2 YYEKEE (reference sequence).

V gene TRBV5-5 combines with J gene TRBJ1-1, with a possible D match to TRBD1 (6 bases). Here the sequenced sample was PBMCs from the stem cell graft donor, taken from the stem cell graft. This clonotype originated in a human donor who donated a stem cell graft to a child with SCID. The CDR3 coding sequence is TGTGCCAGCAGCCTACCACAGGGTCGTTCGGCAGCTTTCTTT. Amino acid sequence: CASSLPQGRSAAFF.